These 9 T cell receptor beta chains were sequenced from one sample in a study of blood T cell repertoires in COVID-19. Using immunoSEQ multiplex PCR, the repertoire was profiled, and TCRdb retains in-frame clones only, with some absent. The sample records about 43,000 clones, approximately 87% being singletons. The sequenced sample consisted of peripheral blood. The receptor source for this set is a man aged 35 to 55 with COVID-19, enrolled during active disease.

This clone was detected only a few times. The CDR3 region is CASSLEGQGVYNEQFF. The DNA of the CDR3 is TGTGCCAGCAGCTTAGAAGGACAGGGGGTATACAATGAGCAGTTCTTC. The V call is TRBV11-3, the J call TRBJ2-1, with 10 bases aligning to TRBD1. The CDR3 loop spans 16 amino acids. V lost 0 bases, J lost 4 bases, and 3 bases stayed unmatched. In germline, CDR1 is SGHNT, CDR2 YENEEA.

The chain couples TRBV7-3 to TRBJ2-3, with 11 bases fitting TRBD2. V lost 5 bases and J lost 2; bases outside the gene matches: 3. The CDR3 loop spans 15 amino acids. Germline CDR1 is SGHTA and CDR2 is FQGTGA. The CDR3 nucleotides are TGTGCCAGCAGCATAGCGGGGGGGCTCACAGATACGCAGTATTTT. Translated: CASSIAGGLTDTQYF. Complete variable domain (other parts from reference TRBV7-3 and TRBJ2-3): GAGVSQTPSNKVTEKGKYVELRCDPISGHTALYWYRQSLGQGPEFLIYFQGTGAADDSGLPNDRFFAVRPEGSVSTLKIQRTERGDSAVYLCASSIAGGLTDTQYFGPGTRLTVL.

This clone turned up a few times. The chain combines TRBV7-8 with TRBJ1-5, with D perhaps matching TRBD1 (5 bases). This CDR3 contains 15 residues. Trimming removed 5 bases from V and 0 bases from J, with 11 bases in between. Germline V CDR1 and CDR2: SGHVS, FQNEAQ. This chain's CDR3 is CASSPQGNSNQPQHF. DNA for the CDR3: TGTGCCAGCAGCCCGCAGGGAAATAGCAATCAGCCCCAGCATTTT.

This sequence joins TRBV7-8 and TRBJ1-5; 8 bases match TRBD1. Germline values: CDR1 SGHVS, CDR2 FQNEAQ. The CDR3 is 14 amino acids. V gave up 3 bases and J gave up 2 bases; unmatched junction bases: 0. In nucleotides, the CDR3 is TGTGCCAGCAGCTTGACAGGGGGCAATCAGCCCCAGCATTTT. Residues: CASSLTGGNQPQHF.

V and J are TRBV9 and TRBJ2-5, with D possibly TRBD2 on 6 matching bases. Germline CDR1 is SGDLS and CDR2 is YYNGEE. V was cut by 4 bases and J by 5 bases, with 18 bases left in between. The CDR3 runs to 15 residues. The CDR3 bases are TGTGCCAGCAGCCCGATGGACCATGCGGGGGAGACCCAGTACTTC. Protein sequence: CASSPMDHAGETQYF.

The V call is TRBV2, the J call TRBJ1-6; a weak D match, TRBD1 (5 bases). Germline-derived CDR1 and CDR2 are SNHLY and FYNNEI. CDR3 length equals 16 residues. The V end was cut by 3 bases, the J end by 7 bases, with 16 bases between. The CDR3 here is CASSDYSAGKNSPLHF. The CDR3 DNA reads as TGTGCCAGCAGTGACTATTCGGCAGGGAAGAATTCACCCCTCCACTTT.

The chain has TRBV29-1 and TRBJ1-2, with TRBD1 as a possible D gene (6 bases). V was cut by 5 bases and J by 4 bases, with 17 bases left in between. Germline loops: CDR1 SQVTM, CDR2 ANQGSEA. The CDR3 covers 14 residues. DNA of the CDR3: TGCAGCGTTCCGCCGGGACATGGGAGCTATGGCTACACCTTC. Its protein product is CSVPPGHGSYGYTF.

The rearrangement links TRBV2 to TRBJ1-1, with D possibly being TRBD1 (6 bases). The V gene's germline CDR1 is SNHLY and CDR2 FYNNEI. The CDR3 loop spans 13 amino acids. The CDR3 coding sequence is TGTGCGCGCCGTGGGACAATGAACACTGAAGCTTTCTTT. This sequence encodes CARRGTMNTEAFF.

This clone was picked up a small number of times. V and J are TRBV7-8 and TRBJ2-7; D is perhaps TRBD2 (5 bases). V gave up 5 bases and J gave up 3 bases, with 11 bases separating them. CDR1 and CDR2 (germline): SGHVS, FQNEAQ. The CDR3 extends over 13 amino acids. The CDR3 here is CASSSGGLYEQYF. The CDR3 nucleotides are TGTGCCAGCAGCAGCGGTGGGCTCTACGAGCAGTACTTC.